This T cell receptor (beta chain) was captured in a study of monozygotic twins with inflammatory bowel disease (dated by TCRdb to between 2018 and 2020). Concerning the study at large: The complete study included around 30 monozygotic twin pairs: 19 IBD-discordant Danish pairs and nine German pairs, of which four were IBD-concordant and five were IBD-discordant. Each individual had, on average, about 151 000 unique TCRalpha sequences and 181 000 unique TCRbeta sequences available for analysis. Disease-associated traits were sought mainly through comparisons between IBD patients and their genetically identical healthy co-twins within discordant pairs. Results and caveats for the whole study, not just this receptor: IBD patients shared fewer clonotypes with other individuals than healthy twins did, most markedly in patients showing signs of disease activity. The analysis was unable to tell apart different T cell subtypes. No single strong signal or clonotype linked to IBD turned up in the results, so the idea that one exists was not supported. A decrease in TCRbeta repertoire diversity, as measured by inverse Simpson index, was observed in IBD patients compared with their healthy co-twins. Because patients received different immunosuppressive treatments, the repertoires may have picked up extra background noise and variability between individuals. No difference in repertoire similarity was observed between concordant and discordant twins, possibly owing to limited statistical power.

Points on this clonotype: The target of this receptor is not known.

CDR1 and CDR2 (SGHAT, FQDESV) derive from the germline V gene (reference sequence). From its cysteine to its phenylalanine, the CDR3 spans 22 amino acids. No DNA sequence is on record. A roughly 2.5 ml peripheral blood sample was drawn into PAXgene tubes per donor and stored at -80°C. Without any T cell sorting, total RNA was extracted from whole blood using the PAXgene blood miRNA kit on an automated QIAcube. Peripheral blood from monozygotic twin pairs who were concordant or discordant for inflammatory bowel disease underwent deep TCRalpha and TCRbeta repertoire profiling using unique molecular barcoding. Smoking habits were recorded for all twin pairs, and each individual was classified as a current, former or never smoker. Library prep was done by 5' RACE. Preparation of each TCR library used roughly 3.5 ug of total RNA. For each sample, cDNA synthesis was carried out in eight separate reactions using SMARTScribe reverse transcriptase. During cDNA synthesis, template switching introduced unique molecular identifiers that contained a 6-nucleotide sample barcode. TCRalpha and TCRbeta cDNA was amplified by two nested PCRs of approximately 17 and 9 cycles, with bead purification after each PCR. Before amplification, the cDNA was treated with uracil DNA-glycosylase and purified using the QIAquick PCR purification kit. The second PCR added Illumina TruSeq-compatible adapters along with sample-specific barcodes. Library quality and concentration were checked on TapeStation and Qubit, and libraries were pooled at 4.5 to 5.5 ng each. Sequencing of the pooled libraries was done on an Illumina HiSeq2500 single-index Rapid Run using custom sequencing primers and 2 x 100 bp reads. The paper's data handling went like this. PCR and sequencing errors were corrected by UMI-based consensus assembly using MiGEC version 1.2.6. MiXCR version 2.1.1 was used to carry out V(D)J alignment, clonotype assembly and CDR3 extraction. To normalise gene usage, clonotype sharing and MAIT/NKT TCR abundance, the top 1000, 10 000 and 20 000 clonotypes in each sample were analysed. After downsampling to 27 000 UMIs, diversity was calculated as the inverse Simpson index using the vegan R package. Paired Mann-Whitney U tests on discordant twin pairs were used, with Benjamini-Hochberg multiple-testing correction. After the reads were reprocessed by TCRdb, one entry was made per CDR3 protein sequence, with no DNA. The V and J calls and clone size come from TCRdb's table, not from the authors' own analysis. The sample's table covers some 200,000 distinct CDR3 sequences. The ten largest make up 1.5% to 2% of the sample.

The clonotype comes from a human donor with ulcerative colitis or Crohn's disease, or a healthy co-twin of an affected twin (not recorded which). The rearranged segments are TRBV11-1 and TRBJ1-2; TCRdb's assignment of TRBD1 cannot be checked, as there is no DNA. Sequencing used blood. The CDR3 region: CASSLAVGPLQGRGGENYGYTF.